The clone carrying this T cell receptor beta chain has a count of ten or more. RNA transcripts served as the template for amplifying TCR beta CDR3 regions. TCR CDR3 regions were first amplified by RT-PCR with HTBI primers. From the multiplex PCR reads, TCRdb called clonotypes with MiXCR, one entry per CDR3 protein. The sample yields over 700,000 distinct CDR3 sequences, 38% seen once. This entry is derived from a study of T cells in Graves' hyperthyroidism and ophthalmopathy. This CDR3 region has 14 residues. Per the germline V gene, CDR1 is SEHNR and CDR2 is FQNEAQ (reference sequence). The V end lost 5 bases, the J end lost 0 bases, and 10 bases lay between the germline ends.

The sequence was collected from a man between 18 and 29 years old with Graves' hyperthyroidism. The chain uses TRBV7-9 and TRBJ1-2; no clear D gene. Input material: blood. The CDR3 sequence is CASSPGIANYGYTF. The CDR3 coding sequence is TGTGCCAGCAGCCCCGGCATCGCTAACTATGGCTACACCTTC.